The 18 T cell receptor beta chains below come from one sample, sequenced in a study of identical twins. One entry per CDR3 protein results from TCRdb running MiXCR on the 5' RACE reads. Here the sample spans about 470,000 distinct CDR3 sequences, 20% to 25% being singletons. The sample was also linked to a second study, of T cells expressing NK-cell markers.

Material: CD4+ T cells sorted from blood. These receptors originate from a woman in her late teens or twenties in good health.

This clonotype has just a few counts. The rearrangement joins TRBV7-2 to TRBJ2-7; TRBD2 aligns across 8 bases. The CDR3 covers 15 residues. The ends lost 1 base at V and 3 bases at J; junction bases unmatched: 5. The germline V gene has CDR1 SGHTA and CDR2 FQGNSA. CDR3 protein: CASSLEAGDYYEQYF. The CDR3, as DNA: TGTGCCAGCAGCTTAGAAGCGGGGGACTACTACGAGCAGTACTTC.

This clonotype was detected a few times. This chain connects TRBV14 to TRBJ2-2, with unresolved D. Germline V lookup: CDR1 SGHDN, CDR2 FVKESK. The CDR3 is made up of 12 amino acids. The V end lost 2 bases, the J end lost 5 bases, and 3 bases lay between the germline ends. The CDR3 sequence is CASSQTTGELFF. DNA of the CDR3: TGTGCCAGCAGCCAAACTACCGGGGAGCTGTTTTTT. The full variable domain, in which reference TRBV14 and TRBJ2-2 provide the parts outside the CDR3, is EAGVTQFPSHSVIEKGQTVTLRCDPISGHDNLYWYRRVMGKEIKFLLHFVKESKQDESGMPNNRFLAERTGGTYSTLKVQPAELEDSGVYFCASSQTTGELFFGEGSRLTVL.

The sample holds a few counts of this clonotype. This chain uses TRBV20-1 with TRBJ2-1, with D possibly being TRBD2 (5 bases). Germline V lookup: CDR1 DFQATT, CDR2 SNEGSKA (reference sequence). V lost 1 base, J lost 8 bases, and 12 bases lay in between. This CDR3 contains 13 residues. CDR3 bases: TGCAGTGCTAGAGTCGGAGGCGTGGATGAGCAGTTCTTC. Its translation: CSARVGGVDEQFF.

In its sample, this clonotype was seen a few times. The rearrangement uses TRBV6-2 or TRBV6-3 and TRBJ2-7; D tentatively reads TRBD1 or TRBD2 (7 bases each). Germline assignment: CDR1 MNHEY and CDR2 SVGEGT. CDR3 length: 15 amino acids. The V gene lost 4 bases and the J gene lost 5 bases, with 18 bases spanning the gap. The CDR3 region has the DNA TGTGCCAGCAGTTCCCGGGACAGCGGGATGAACGAGCAGTACTTC. It encodes CASSSRDSGMNEQYF.

This clonotype was seen more than once but under ten times. The V and J genes are TRBV7-2 and TRBJ2-1, with 11 bases fitting TRBD2. CDR1 is SGHTA, CDR2 FQGNSA, per germline. V shed 2 bases and J 12 bases; nucleotides not matched to a gene: 9. There are 15 residues in the CDR3. CDR3 in amino acids: CASSLSLLAGGWQFF. CDR3 nucleotides: TGTGCCAGCAGCTTATCCCTGCTAGCGGGGGGCTGGCAGTTCTTC. The full variable domain, completed using reference TRBV7-2 and TRBJ2-1, is GAGVSQSPSNKVTEKGKDVELRCDPISGHTALYWYRQSLGQGLEFLIYFQGNSAPDKSGLPSDRFSAERTGGSVSTLTIQRTQQEDSAVYLCASSLSLLAGGWQFFGPGTRLTVL.

There are many counts of this clonotype. One end of the junction does not line up with germline, which may come from a read error. J is TRBJ2-3 and V is TRBV5-1, with D hard to call. CDR1 is SGHRS, CDR2 YFSETQ, per germline. The CDR3 loop spans 12 amino acids. CDR3: CASSVSTDTQYF. CDR3 sequence (DNA): TGTGCCAGCAGCGTATCCACCGATACGCAGTATTTT.

This clonotype was seen more than once but under ten times. The chain uses TRBV25-1 and TRBJ2-6; a weak D match, TRBD1 (6 bases). V shed 3 bases and J shed 0 bases, with 18 bases lying between them. Germline CDR1 is MGHDK and CDR2 is SYGVNS. The CDR3 spans 19 residues. The CDR3 region has the DNA TGTGCCAGCAGTGAGTACGACGGGACACCTAGCTCTGGGGCCAACGTCCTGACTTTC. It translates to CASSEYDGTPSSGANVLTF.

The table lists this clonotype with a few counts. The J gene is TRBJ2-3, the V gene TRBV5-1, with 8 bases that match TRBD1. The CDR3 runs 14 residues. V shed 3 bases, J shed 6 bases, and the junction held 6 bases outside the gene matches. Germline loops: CDR1 SGHRS, CDR2 YFSETQ. As DNA, the CDR3 is TGCGCCAGCAGCTACGGACAGGGCCGGGATACGCAGTATTTT. Encoded protein: CASSYGQGRDTQYF.

This clonotype was detected once. The rearrangement links TRBV6-1 to TRBJ2-4; D unclear. Trimming took 1 base from V and 10 from J, leaving 5 bases between them. Per germline, CDR1 MNHNS and CDR2 SASEGT. The CDR3 consists of 11 residues. CDR3 residues: CASSEGWIQYF. The CDR3 DNA is TGTGCCAGCAGTGAAGGGTGGATTCAGTACTTC.

This clonotype turned up a few times. Possible read error: a much larger clone is one base away. The chain couples TRBV7-9 to TRBJ1-1; D gene uncertain. V lost 0 bases and J 0 bases, leaving 2 bases between the germline ends. The CDR3 has 13 residues. Germline V gene lookup returns CDR1 SEHNR and CDR2 FQNEAQ (reference sequence). The CDR3 protein is CASSLAMNTEAFF. The CDR3 DNA is TGTGCCAGCAGCTTAGCGATGAACACTGAAGCTTTCTTT.

This clonotype turned up a few times. This chain uses TRBV4-3 with TRBJ2-1, with 10 bases fitting TRBD2. The CDR3 totals 16 residues. V lost 1 base, J lost 9 bases, and 9 bases stayed unmatched. CDR1 is LGHNA, CDR2 YSLEER, per germline. CDR3 bases: TGCGCCAGCAGCCAAGGTCTTAGGCTAGCGGGAGTTGAGCAGTTCTTC. Protein sequence: CASSQGLRLAGVEQFF.

The sample holds a few counts of this clonotype. This sequence joins TRBV5-1 and TRBJ2-7; TRBD2 agrees at 9 bases. Germline V gene lookup returns CDR1 SGHRS and CDR2 YFSETQ. V was pared by 1 base and J by 5 bases, with 4 bases of the junction left unmatched. This CDR3 is built from 14 residues. Written as DNA, the CDR3 is TGCGCCAGCAGCTTGCGCGGCGGGAGGGACGAGCAGTACTTC. Protein product: CASSLRGGRDEQYF. Filled out from reference TRBV5-1 and TRBJ2-7, the complete variable domain reads KAGVTQTPRYLIKTRGQQVTLSCSPISGHRSVSWYQQTPGQGLQFLFEYFSETQRNKGNFPGRFSGRQFSNSRSEMNVSTLELGDSALYLCASSLRGGRDEQYFGPGTRLTVT.

The table lists this clonotype with a few counts. The CDR3 nucleotides read TGTGCCAGCAGCCGCACCGGGACTAGCGGGGGGGCCGACAATGAGCAGTTCTTC. Amino acid sequence: CASSRTGTSGGADNEQFF. The rearrangement links TRBV11-2 to TRBJ2-1, with 16 bases matching TRBD2. CDR1 is SGHAT, CDR2 FQNNGV, per germline. The CDR3 loop spans 18 amino acids. V was clipped by 5 bases and J by 5 bases; unmatched bases: 9.

V is TRBV5-1 and J is TRBJ2-3; D not resolved. Germline CDR1 reads SGHRS; CDR2 reads YFSETQ. The V end was cut by 4 bases, the J end by 2 bases, with 8 bases between. There are 13 residues in the CDR3. The DNA of the CDR3 is TGCGCCAGCAGCACGTACACCACAGATACGCAGTATTTT. It yields the protein CASSTYTTDTQYF.

The V and J genes are TRBV7-2 and TRBJ2-7; TRBD2 aligns across 10 bases. Losses at the gene ends were 3 bases for V and 3 bases for J; bases not matched to a gene: 2. This CDR3 contains 14 residues. Germline V gives CDR1 SGHTA, CDR2 FQGNSA. CDR3 loop: CASSFTSGNYEQYF. The CDR3 nucleotides read TGTGCCAGCAGCTTCACTAGCGGGAACTACGAGCAGTACTTC.

This clonotype was detected a few times. This sequence joins TRBV29-1 and TRBJ2-5, with D possibly matching TRBD1 (6 bases). Between the trimmed V and J ends, which lost 5 bases and 1 base, there was a span of 14 bases. Germline V CDR1 and CDR2: SQVTM, ANQGSEA. The CDR3 contains 14 residues. Here the CDR3 DNA reads TGCAGCGTTTACAGGGCTTGGGGCCAAGAGACCCAGTACTTC. Its protein product is CSVYRAWGQETQYF.

The rearrangement uses TRBV19 and TRBJ2-1, with 8 positions matching TRBD2. The CDR3 has 12 residues. Germline V gene data show CDR1 as LNHDA and CDR2 as SQIVND (reference sequence). The V and J ends lost 4 bases and 9 bases, in that order; junction bases with no gene match: 2. The CDR3 reads CASSRLAFEQFF. The DNA of the CDR3 is TGTGCCAGTAGTAGACTAGCGTTTGAGCAGTTCTTC.

The chain carries TRBV6-1 and TRBJ2-1; a weak D match, TRBD2 (5 bases). The CDR3 extends over 10 amino acids. V was trimmed by 6 bases and J by 10 bases, leaving 7 bases between them. Germline V CDR1 and CDR2: MNHNS, SASEGT. The CDR3 DNA reads as TGTGCCAGCAGGGAGGTCGAGCAGTTCTTC. Protein: CASREVEQFF.